This TCR beta chain was identified in a study of T cell repertoires in cytomegalovirus infection. Study context: TCR beta signatures that were public indicated CMV infection and matching HLA type.

Trimming cost V 8 bases and J 8 bases, with 4 bases left between them. Germline V lookup: CDR1 MNHEY, CDR2 SMNVEV (reference sequence). This CDR3 has 9 residues. One entry per CDR3 protein, called by TCRdb with MiXCR from the reads. Of 110,000 to 150,000 distinct CDR3 sequences in the sample, around 30% are singletons; the top ten hold 45% to 60%. Study findings and constraints: Clonotype analysis showed dominance of the ex vivo response by HLA-C-restricted CMV-specific TCR beta clonotypes.

For this clonotype: The antigen remains unidentified. This could be a read error, since a much larger clone is one nucleotide away.

The chain combines TRBV27 with TRBJ1-5, with D hard to call. The sequences come from CD8+ T cells from cultured PBMCs, collected from culture after CMV antigen stimulation. This clonotype originated in a human donor in good health (CMV status not recorded). Some clones in this sample may be carry-over from other donors' samples. The CDR3 DNA follows: TGTGCCAGCGGGAAGCCCCAGCATTTT. Protein product: CASGKPQHF.